These 8 T cell receptor beta chains originate from one sample sequenced in a study of shared clonotypes between healthy human individuals. Assay used: immunoSEQ multiplex PCR; TCRdb lists only in-frame clones, some missing. The sample has about 100,000 clones; about 72% are singletons. Input material: memory CD8+ T cells sorted from blood. The subset denotes: CD45RO+ cells pooled with CCR7-negative TemRA cells. All receptors derive from a woman between 25 and 40 years old in good health.

The CDR3 here is CASTASDRATHEQYF. In DNA form, the CDR3 reads TGTGCCAGCACCGCTTCCGACAGGGCGACCCACGAGCAGTACTTC. The rearrangement joins TRBV25-1 to TRBJ2-7; 7 bases match TRBD1. This CDR3 comprises 15 residues. The germline gives CDR1 MGHDK, CDR2 SYGVNS. V trimming: 7 bases; J trimming: 5 bases; junction bases outside the gene matches: 14.

At least ten counts were recorded for this clone. The V and J genes are TRBV10-3 and TRBJ2-7, with a possible D match to TRBD1 (6 bases). The germline V gene has CDR1 ENHRY and CDR2 SYGVKD. Trimming stripped 2 bases from V and 6 bases from J, with 23 bases between. The CDR3 is 17 residues long. The CDR3 protein is CAISEGSMGQDKGEQYF. CDR3 DNA: TGTGCCATCAGTGAGGGTAGTATGGGACAAGACAAGGGCGAGCAGTACTTC.

This clone was found once. The chain has TRBV7-6 and TRBJ2-2, with D perhaps TRBD1 (5 bases). This CDR3 contains 12 residues. CDR1 is SGHVS, CDR2 FNYEAQ, per germline. The V and J ends lost 9 bases and 4 bases respectively, with 9 bases between them. In DNA form, the CDR3 reads TGTGCCAGTAACCAGGGCACCGGGGAGCTGTTTTTT. Its translation is CASNQGTGELFF.

J is TRBJ2-5 and V is TRBV18, with D maybe TRBD1 (5 bases). Trimming pared 4 bases from V and 5 bases from J, leaving 14 bases between. This CDR3 region has 14 residues. Germline V gene data show CDR1 as KGHSH and CDR2 as LQKENI. CDR3 protein: CASSQSLGAETQYF. The DNA of the CDR3 is TGTGCCAGCTCACAGTCTCTAGGGGCCGAGACCCAGTACTTC.

Ten or more counts support this clone. This chain links TRBV6-5 with TRBJ2-3, with D possibly matching TRBD1 (5 bases). V lost 2 bases to trimming and J lost 1 base, with 7 bases between them. CDR3 length: 14 amino acids. CDR1 is MNHEY and CDR2 is SVGAGI in the germline V gene. CDR3 sequence (DNA): TGTGCCAGCAGTTACGCACAGGGCACAGATACGCAGTATTTT. It yields the protein CASSYAQGTDTQYF.

The V gene is TRBV7-9, the J gene TRBJ1-4; D unresolved. Germline V lookup: CDR1 SEHNR, CDR2 FQNEAQ (reference sequence). The length of the CDR3 is 13 residues. Trimming pared 5 bases from V and 5 bases from J, leaving 9 bases between. CDR3 bases: TGTGCCAGCAGCCAAACAGAGAATGAAAAACTGTTTTTT. It codes for CASSQTENEKLFF.

This chain connects TRBV27 to TRBJ2-2; 7 bases fit TRBD1. The CDR3 length is 15 residues. Germline loops: CDR1 MNHEY, CDR2 SMNVEV (reference sequence). The junction had 4 bases not matched to a gene; V was cut back by 4 bases and J by 2 bases. The CDR3 protein is CASSSRGFNTGELFF. The CDR3 DNA reads as TGTGCCAGCAGTTCCAGGGGGTTTAACACCGGGGAGCTGTTTTTT.

This chain uses TRBV28 with TRBJ1-2; TRBD1 agrees at 11 bases. This CDR3 is built from 17 residues. The V segment lost 5 bases and the J segment 5 bases; nucleotides outside the gene matches: 13. The germline V gene encodes CDR1 MDHEN and CDR2 SYDVKM. The CDR3 region is CASSAKDRGPGWYGYTF. The CDR3 region has the DNA TGTGCCAGCAGTGCGAAGGACAGGGGGCCGGGTTGGTATGGCTACACCTTC.